The entry below gives a single TCR beta chain sequence along with its context. Sequencing was performed with immunoSEQ multiplex PCR; in TCRdb, only in-frame clones are kept and a portion is missing. This table has approximately 76,000 clones, 92% appearing once. The sample comes from a study of OX40 agonist ivuxolimab in advanced cancers. Study-level information: Each patient was given ivuxolimab into a vein every 2 weeks, at 0.01 to 10 mg/kg. Partial responses were observed in three patients, of whom one had hepatocellular carcinoma and two had cutaneous melanoma.

The CDR3 extends over 14 amino acids. Germline V gene data show CDR1 as SGHTS and CDR2 as YDEGEE. The ends were cut back, 9 bases at V and 2 bases at J, with 15 bases in the middle. Specimen: CD4+ or CD8+ T cells sorted from blood, collected in a trial of the OX40 agonist ivuxolimab. The origin of this receptor is an adult with an advanced solid tumor such as melanoma, head and neck, liver or kidney cancer. This chain connects TRBV5-8 to TRBJ1-5; D is unresolved. Here the CDR3 DNA reads TGTGCCACCAAAACGGGGTATGGCAATCAGCCCCAGCATTTT. Translating gives CATKTGYGNQPQHF.